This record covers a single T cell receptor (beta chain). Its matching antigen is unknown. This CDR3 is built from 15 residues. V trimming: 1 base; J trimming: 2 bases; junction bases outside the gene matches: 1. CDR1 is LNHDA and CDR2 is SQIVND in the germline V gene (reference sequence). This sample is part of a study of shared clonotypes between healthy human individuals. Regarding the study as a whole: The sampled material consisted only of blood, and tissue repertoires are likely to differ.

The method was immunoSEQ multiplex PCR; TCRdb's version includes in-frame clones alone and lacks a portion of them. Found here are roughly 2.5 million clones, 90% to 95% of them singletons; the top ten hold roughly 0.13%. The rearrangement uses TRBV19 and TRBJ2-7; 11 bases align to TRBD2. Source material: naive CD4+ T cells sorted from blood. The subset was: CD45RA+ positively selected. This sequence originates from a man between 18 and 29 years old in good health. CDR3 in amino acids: CASSIVAGGAYEQYF. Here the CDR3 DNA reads TGTGCCAGTAGTATAGTAGCGGGAGGGGCCTACGAGCAGTACTTC.